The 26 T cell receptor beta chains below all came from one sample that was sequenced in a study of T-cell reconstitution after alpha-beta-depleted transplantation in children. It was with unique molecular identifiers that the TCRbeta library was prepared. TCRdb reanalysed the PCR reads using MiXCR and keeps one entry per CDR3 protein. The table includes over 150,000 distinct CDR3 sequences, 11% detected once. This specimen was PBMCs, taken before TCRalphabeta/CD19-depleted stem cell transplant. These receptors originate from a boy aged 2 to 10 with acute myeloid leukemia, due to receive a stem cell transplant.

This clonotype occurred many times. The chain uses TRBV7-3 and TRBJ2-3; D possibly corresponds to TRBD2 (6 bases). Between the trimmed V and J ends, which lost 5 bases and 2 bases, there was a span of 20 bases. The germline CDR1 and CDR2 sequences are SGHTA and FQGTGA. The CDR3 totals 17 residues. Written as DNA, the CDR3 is TGTGCCAGCAGCCGGCCCGGACAAAGCGGGCTCACAGATACGCAGTATTTT. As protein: CASSRPGQSGLTDTQYF.

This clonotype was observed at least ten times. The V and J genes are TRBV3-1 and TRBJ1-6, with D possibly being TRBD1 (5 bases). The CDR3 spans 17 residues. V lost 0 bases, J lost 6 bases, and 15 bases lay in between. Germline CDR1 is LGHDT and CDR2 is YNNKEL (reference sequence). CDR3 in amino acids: CASSQESSRGTNSPLHF. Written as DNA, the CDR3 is TGTGCCAGCAGCCAAGAGTCCTCTCGCGGGACTAATTCACCCCTCCACTTT.

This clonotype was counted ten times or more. The CDR3 coding sequence is TGTGCCAGCAGCCCTCCCGTGGGCGGCACAGATACGCAGTATTTT. Encoded protein: CASSPPVGGTDTQYF. The V and J genes are TRBV28 and TRBJ2-3; D is unresolved. V was cut by 6 bases and J by 1 base, with 14 bases left in between. CDR3 length equals 15 residues. Germline-derived CDR1 and CDR2 are MDHEN and SYDVKM.

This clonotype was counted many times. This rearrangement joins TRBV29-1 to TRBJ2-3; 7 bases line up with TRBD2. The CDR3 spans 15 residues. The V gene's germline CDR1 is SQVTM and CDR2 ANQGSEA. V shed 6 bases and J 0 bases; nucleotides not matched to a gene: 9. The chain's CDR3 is CSVGVAGGSTDTQYF. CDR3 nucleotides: TGCAGCGTCGGGGTAGCGGGCGGTAGCACAGATACGCAGTATTTT.

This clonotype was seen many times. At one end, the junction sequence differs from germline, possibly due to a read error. The CDR3 DNA reads as TGTGCCTGCAGCTTTTATCCTAGCGGGAGAACCGCGAACACCGGGGAGCTGTTTTTT. It yields the protein CACSFYPSGRTANTGELFF. The rearrangement uses TRBV11-2 and TRBJ2-2; 10 nucleotides align to TRBD2. The CDR3 has 19 amino acids. Germline CDR1 is SGHAT and CDR2 is FQNNGV.

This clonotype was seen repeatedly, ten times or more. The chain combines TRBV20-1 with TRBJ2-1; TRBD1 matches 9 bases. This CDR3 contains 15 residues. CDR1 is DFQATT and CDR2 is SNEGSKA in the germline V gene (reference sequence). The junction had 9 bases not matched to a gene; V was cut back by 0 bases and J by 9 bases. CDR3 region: CSARDPGQGLREQFF. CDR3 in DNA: TGCAGTGCTAGAGATCCGGGACAGGGATTACGTGAGCAGTTCTTC.

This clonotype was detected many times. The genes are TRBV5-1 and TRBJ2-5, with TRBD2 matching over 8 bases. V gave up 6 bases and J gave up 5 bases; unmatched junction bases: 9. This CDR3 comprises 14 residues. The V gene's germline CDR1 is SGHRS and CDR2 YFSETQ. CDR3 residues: CASKALAGWETQYF. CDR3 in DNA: TGCGCCAGCAAGGCGCTAGCGGGCTGGGAGACCCAGTACTTC. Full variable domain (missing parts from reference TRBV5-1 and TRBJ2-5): KAGVTQTPRYLIKTRGQQVTLSCSPISGHRSVSWYQQTPGQGLQFLFEYFSETQRNKGNFPGRFSGRQFSNSRSEMNVSTLELGDSALYLCASKALAGWETQYFGPGTRLLVL.

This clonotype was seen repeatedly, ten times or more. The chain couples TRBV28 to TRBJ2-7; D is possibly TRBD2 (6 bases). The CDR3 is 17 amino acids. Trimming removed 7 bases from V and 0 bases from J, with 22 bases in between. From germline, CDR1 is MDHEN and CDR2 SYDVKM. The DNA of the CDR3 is TGTGCCAGCATCCCCCTCGGCGGGGCAAGGAGCTCCTACGAGCAGTACTTC. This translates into CASIPLGGARSSYEQYF.

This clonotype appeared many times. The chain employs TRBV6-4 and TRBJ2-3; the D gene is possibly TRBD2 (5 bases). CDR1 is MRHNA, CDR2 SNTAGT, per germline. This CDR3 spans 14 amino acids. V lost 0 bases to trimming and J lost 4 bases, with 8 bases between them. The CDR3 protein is CASSDSAGSDTQYF. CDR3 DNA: TGTGCCAGCAGTGACTCGGCGGGTTCAGATACGCAGTATTTT.

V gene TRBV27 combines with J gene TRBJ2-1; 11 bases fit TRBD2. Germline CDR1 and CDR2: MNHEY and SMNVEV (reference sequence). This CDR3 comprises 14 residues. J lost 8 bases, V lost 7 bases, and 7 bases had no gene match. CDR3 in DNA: TGTGCCAGCACCCTAGCGGGGGGTTCATATGAGCAGTTCTTC. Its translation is CASTLAGGSYEQFF.

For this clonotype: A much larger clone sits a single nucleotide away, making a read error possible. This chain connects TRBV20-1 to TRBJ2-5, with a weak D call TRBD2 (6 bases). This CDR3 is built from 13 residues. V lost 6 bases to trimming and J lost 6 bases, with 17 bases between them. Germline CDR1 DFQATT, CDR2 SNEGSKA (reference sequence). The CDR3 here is CSAARGEAQTQYF. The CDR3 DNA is TGCAGTGCCGCCCGCGGGGAAGCACAGACCCAGTACTTC.

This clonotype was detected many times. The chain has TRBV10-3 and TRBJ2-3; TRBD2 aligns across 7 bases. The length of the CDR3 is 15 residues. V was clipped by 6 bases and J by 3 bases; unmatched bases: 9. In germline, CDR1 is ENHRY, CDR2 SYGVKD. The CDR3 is CAIRVAGLGTDTQYF. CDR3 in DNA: TGTGCCATCAGAGTAGCGGGCCTCGGAACAGATACGCAGTATTTT.

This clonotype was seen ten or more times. CDR3 sequence: CSASPDDSYNEQFF. The CDR3 DNA reads as TGCAGTGCTAGTCCCGATGACTCCTACAATGAGCAGTTCTTC. V and J are TRBV20-1 and TRBJ2-1; D unresolved. The CDR3 sequence is 14 residues long. Germline V gives CDR1 DFQATT, CDR2 SNEGSKA (reference sequence). Deletions cut 3 bases from V and 0 bases from J, with 9 bases between.

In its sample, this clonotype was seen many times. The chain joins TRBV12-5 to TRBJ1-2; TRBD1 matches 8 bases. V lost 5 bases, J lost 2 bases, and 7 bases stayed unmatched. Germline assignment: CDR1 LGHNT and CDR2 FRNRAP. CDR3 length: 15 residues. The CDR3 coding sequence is TGTGCTAGTGGTAAAGTGACAGGGGCGAACTATGGCTACACCTTC. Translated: CASGKVTGANYGYTF.

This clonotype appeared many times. Here the CDR3 reads CASSFGGRETQYF. In DNA form, the CDR3 reads TGTGCCAGCAGCTTTGGGGGCCGGGAGACCCAGTACTTC. The genes are TRBV7-2 and TRBJ2-5, with a tentative D call TRBD1 (6 bases). The CDR3 is 13 residues long. The germline V and J ends were trimmed by 3 bases and 5 bases, with 10 bases remaining between them. The germline V gene has CDR1 SGHTA and CDR2 FQGNSA.

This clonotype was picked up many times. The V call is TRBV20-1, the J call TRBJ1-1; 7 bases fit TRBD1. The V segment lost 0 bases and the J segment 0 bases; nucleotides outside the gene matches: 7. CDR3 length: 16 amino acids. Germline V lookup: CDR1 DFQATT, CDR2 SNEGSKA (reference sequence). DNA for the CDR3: TGCAGTGCTAGAGAACATAACAGGGGTATGAACACTGAAGCTTTCTTT. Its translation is CSAREHNRGMNTEAFF.

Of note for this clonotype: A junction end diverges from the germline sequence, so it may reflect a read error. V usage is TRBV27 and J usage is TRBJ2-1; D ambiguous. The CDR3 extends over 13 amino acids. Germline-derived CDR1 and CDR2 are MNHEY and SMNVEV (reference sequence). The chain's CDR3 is CASSLAVYNDQFF. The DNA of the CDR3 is TGTGCCAGCAGTTTGGCGGTTTACAATGATCAGTTCTTC.

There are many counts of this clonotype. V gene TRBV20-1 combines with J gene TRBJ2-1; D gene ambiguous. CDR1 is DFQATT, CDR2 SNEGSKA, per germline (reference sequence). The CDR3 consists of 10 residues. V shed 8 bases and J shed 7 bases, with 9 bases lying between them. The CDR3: CSPFRNEQFF. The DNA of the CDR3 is TGCAGTCCCTTTCGGAATGAGCAGTTCTTC.

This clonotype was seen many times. CDR3 amino acids: CAISEGASGAYEQYV. CDR3 DNA: TGTGCCATCAGTGAAGGGGCTAGCGGGGCCTACGAGCAGTACGTC. The gene calls are TRBV10-3 and TRBJ2-7, with 9 bases identical to TRBD2. The trim removed 3 bases at V and 2 bases at J, leaving 5 bases unmatched. The CDR3 is 15 amino acids. Germline CDR1 and CDR2: ENHRY and SYGVKD.

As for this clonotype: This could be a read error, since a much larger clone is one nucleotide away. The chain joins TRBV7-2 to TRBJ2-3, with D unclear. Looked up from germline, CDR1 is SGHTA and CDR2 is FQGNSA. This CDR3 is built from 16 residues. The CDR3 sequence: CASSVRRVPSTDTPYF. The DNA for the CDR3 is TGTGCCAGCAGCGTACGAAGGGTACCCTCCACAGATACGCCGTATTTT.

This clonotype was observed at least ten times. The DNA of the CDR3 is TGCGCCAGCAGCCAAGATCGAGTCGGGGGACCTAGCACAGATACGCAGTATTTT. As protein: CASSQDRVGGPSTDTQYF. The V and J genes are TRBV4-1 and TRBJ2-3, with D possibly TRBD2 on 6 matching bases. V was trimmed by 0 bases and J by 0 bases, leaving 16 bases between them. CDR3 length: 18 amino acids. Germline V CDR1 and CDR2: MGHRA, YSYEKL.

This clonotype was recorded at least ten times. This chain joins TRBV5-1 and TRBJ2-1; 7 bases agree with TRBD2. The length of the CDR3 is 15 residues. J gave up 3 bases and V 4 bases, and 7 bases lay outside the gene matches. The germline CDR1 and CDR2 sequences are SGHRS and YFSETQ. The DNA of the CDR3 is TGCGCCAGCAGCCTGGGGGGGACTAACTACAATGAGCAGTTCTTC. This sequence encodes CASSLGGTNYNEQFF.

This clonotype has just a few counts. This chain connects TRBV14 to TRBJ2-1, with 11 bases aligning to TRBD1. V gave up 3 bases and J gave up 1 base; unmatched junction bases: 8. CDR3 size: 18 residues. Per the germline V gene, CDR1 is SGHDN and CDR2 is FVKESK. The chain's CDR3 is CASSHVSWDRGSYNEQFF. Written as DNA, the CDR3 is TGTGCCAGCAGCCATGTATCGTGGGACAGGGGGTCCTACAATGAGCAGTTCTTC.

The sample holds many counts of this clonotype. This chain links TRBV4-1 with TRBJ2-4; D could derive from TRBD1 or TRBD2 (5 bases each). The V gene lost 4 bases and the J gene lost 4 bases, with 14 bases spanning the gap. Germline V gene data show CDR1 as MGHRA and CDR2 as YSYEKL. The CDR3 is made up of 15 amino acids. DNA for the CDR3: TGCGCCAGCAGCCCTCCCGGGACGGCGAAAAACATTCAGTACTTC. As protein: CASSPPGTAKNIQYF.

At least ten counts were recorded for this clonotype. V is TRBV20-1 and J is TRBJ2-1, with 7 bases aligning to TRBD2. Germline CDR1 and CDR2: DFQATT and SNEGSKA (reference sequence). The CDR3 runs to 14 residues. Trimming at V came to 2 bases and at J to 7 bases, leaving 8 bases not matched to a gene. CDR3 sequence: CSARIGPAGNEQFF. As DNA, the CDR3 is TGCAGTGCTAGAATCGGGCCAGCGGGAAATGAGCAGTTCTTC.

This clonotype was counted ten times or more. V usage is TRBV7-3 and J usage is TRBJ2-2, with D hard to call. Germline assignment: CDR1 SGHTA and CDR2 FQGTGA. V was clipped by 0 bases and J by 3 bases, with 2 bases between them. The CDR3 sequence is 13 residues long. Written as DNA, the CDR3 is TGTGCCAGCAGCTTAACGGACACCGGGGAGCTGTTTTTT. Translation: CASSLTDTGELFF.